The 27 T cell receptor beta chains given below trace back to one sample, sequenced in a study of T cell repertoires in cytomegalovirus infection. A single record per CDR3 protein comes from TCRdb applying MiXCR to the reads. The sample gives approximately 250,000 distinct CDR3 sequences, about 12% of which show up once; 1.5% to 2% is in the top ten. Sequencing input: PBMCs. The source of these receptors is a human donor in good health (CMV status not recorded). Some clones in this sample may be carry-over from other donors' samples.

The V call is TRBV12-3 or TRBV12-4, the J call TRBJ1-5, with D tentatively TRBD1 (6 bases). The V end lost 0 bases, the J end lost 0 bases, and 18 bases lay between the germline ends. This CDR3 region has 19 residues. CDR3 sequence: CASSLAAGTPFSSNQPQHF. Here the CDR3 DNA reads TGTGCCAGCAGTTTAGCCGCGGGGACACCTTTTTCTAGCAATCAGCCCCAGCATTTT.

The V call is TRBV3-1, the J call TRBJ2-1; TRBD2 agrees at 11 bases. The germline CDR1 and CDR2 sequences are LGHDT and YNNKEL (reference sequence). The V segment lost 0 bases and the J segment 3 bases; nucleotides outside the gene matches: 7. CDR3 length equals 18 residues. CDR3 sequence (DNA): TGTGCCAGCAGCCAAGAAGGTAGCGGGGGGGCGTTCTACAATGAGCAGTTCTTC. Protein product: CASSQEGSGGAFYNEQFF.

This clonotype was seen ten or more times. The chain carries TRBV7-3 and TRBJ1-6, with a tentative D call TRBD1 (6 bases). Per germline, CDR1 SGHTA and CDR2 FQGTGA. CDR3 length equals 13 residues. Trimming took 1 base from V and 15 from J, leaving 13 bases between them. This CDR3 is CASSLSRGADLHF. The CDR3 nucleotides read TGTGCCAGCAGCTTAAGTCGGGGGGCAGACCTCCACTTT.

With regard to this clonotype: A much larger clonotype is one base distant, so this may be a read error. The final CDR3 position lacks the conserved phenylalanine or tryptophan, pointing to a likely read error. The CDR3 DNA is TGTGCCAGCAGCCTTCAGGGGGCGAATGAAGCTTTCCTT. Amino acid sequence: CASSLQGANEAFL. The rearrangement links TRBV28 to TRBJ1-1; TRBD1 agrees at 8 bases. The CDR3 length is 13 residues. V trimming: 6 bases; J trimming: 7 bases; junction bases outside the gene matches: 7. Germline lookup yields CDR1 MDHEN and CDR2 SYDVKM.

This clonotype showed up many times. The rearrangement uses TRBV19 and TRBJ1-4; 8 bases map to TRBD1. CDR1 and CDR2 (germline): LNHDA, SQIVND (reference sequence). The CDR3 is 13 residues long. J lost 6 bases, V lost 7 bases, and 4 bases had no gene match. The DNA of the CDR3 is TGTGCCAGTACGGGACAGGTGGATGAAAAACTGTTTTTT. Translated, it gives CASTGQVDEKLFF.

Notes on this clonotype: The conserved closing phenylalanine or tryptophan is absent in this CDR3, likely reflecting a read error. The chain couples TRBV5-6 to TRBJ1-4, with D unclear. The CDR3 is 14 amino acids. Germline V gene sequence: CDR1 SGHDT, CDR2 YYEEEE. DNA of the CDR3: TGTGCCAGAAGCTTGCTTGCAACTAATGAAAAACTGTTTTTG. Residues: CARSLLATNEKLFL.

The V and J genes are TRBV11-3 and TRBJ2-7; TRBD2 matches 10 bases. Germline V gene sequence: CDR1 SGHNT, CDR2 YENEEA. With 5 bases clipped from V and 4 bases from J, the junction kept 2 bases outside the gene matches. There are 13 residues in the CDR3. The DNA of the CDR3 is TGTGCCAGCAGCCCTAGCGGGGGATACGAGCAGTACTTC. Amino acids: CASSPSGGYEQYF.

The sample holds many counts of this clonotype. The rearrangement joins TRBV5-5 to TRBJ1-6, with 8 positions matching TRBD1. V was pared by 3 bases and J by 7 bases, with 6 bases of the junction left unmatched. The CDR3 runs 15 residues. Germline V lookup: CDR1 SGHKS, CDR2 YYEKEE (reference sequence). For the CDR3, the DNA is TGTGCCAGCAGCTGGGCGACAGGGGAGAATTCACCCCTCCACTTT. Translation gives CASSWATGENSPLHF.

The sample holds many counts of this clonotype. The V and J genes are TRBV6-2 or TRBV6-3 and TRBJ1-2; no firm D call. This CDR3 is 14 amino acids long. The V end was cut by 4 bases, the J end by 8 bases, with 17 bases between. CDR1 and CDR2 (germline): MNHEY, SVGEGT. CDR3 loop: CASSSTDFQRGYTF. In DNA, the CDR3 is TGTGCCAGCAGTTCTACGGATTTCCAGAGGGGCTACACCTTC.

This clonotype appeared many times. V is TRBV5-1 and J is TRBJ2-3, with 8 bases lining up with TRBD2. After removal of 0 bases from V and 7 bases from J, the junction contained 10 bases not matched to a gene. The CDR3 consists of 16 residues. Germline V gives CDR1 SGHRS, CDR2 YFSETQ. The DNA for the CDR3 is TGCGCCAGCAGCTTGGAAGCGGGGGCCCCGCTGAATACGCAGTATTTT. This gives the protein CASSLEAGAPLNTQYF.

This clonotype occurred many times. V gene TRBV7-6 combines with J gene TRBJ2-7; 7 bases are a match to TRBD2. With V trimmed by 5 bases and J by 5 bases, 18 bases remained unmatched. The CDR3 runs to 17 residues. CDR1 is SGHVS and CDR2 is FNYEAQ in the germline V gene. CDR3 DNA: TGTGCCAGCAGCCCCGCGGTAGTGGGAGGGCGAAACAACGAGCAGTACTTC. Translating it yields CASSPAVVGGRNNEQYF.

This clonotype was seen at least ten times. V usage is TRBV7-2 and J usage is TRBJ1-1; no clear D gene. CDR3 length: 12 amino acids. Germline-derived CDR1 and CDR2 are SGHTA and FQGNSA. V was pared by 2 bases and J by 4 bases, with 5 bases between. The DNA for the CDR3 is TGTGCCAGCAGCTTACGGGTCACTGAAGCTTTCTTT. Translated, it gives CASSLRVTEAFF.

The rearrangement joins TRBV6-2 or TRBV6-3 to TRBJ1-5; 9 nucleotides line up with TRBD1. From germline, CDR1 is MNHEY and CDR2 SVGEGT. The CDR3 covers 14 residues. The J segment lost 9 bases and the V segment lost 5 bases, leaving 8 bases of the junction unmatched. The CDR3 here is CASSPDRGLRPQHF. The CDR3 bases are TGTGCCAGCAGTCCTGACAGGGGGTTGAGGCCCCAGCATTTT.

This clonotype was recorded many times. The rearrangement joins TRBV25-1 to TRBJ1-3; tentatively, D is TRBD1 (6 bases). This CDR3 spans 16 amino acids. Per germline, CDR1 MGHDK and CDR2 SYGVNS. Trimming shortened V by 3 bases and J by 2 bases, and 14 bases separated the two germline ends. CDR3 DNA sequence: TGTGCCAGCAGTGATTACTCAGGGGCGACTGGAAACACCATATATTTT. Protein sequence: CASSDYSGATGNTIYF.

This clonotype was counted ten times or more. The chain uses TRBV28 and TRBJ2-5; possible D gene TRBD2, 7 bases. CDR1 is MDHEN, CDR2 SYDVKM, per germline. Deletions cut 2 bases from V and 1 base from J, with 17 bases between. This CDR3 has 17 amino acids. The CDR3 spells CASSLPGGPGGQETQYF. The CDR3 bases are TGTGCCAGCAGTTTACCCGGGGGGCCCGGGGGCCAAGAGACCCAGTACTTC.

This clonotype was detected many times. CDR3 bases: TGTGCCAGCAGCCCTAGCGGTAGGGGGGCCTACGAGCAGTACTTC. Its protein is CASSPSGRGAYEQYF. The chain joins TRBV7-2 to TRBJ2-7, with D possibly TRBD2 on 7 matching bases. The CDR3 covers 15 residues. The V end lost 5 bases, the J end lost 2 bases, and 16 bases lay between the germline ends. Per germline, CDR1 SGHTA and CDR2 FQGNSA. The entire variable domain, with the rest obtained from reference TRBV7-2 and TRBJ2-7, is as follows: GAGVSQSPSNKVTEKGKDVELRCDPISGHTALYWYRQSLGQGLEFLIYFQGNSAPDKSGLPSDRFSAERTGGSVSTLTIQRTQQEDSAVYLCASSPSGRGAYEQYFGPGTRLTVT.

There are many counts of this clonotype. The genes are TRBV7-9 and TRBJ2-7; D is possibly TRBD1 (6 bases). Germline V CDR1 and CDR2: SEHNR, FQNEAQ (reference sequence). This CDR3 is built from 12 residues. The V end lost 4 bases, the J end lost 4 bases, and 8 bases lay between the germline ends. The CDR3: CASSYTGYEQYF. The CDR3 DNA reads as TGTGCCAGCAGCTATACAGGGTACGAGCAGTACTTC.

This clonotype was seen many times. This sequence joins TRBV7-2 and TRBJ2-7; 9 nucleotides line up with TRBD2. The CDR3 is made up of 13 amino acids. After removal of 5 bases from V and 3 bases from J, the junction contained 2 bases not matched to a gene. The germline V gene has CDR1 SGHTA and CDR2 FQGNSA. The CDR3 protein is CASSGSGSYEQYF. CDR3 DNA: TGTGCCAGCAGCGGTAGCGGGAGCTACGAGCAGTACTTC.

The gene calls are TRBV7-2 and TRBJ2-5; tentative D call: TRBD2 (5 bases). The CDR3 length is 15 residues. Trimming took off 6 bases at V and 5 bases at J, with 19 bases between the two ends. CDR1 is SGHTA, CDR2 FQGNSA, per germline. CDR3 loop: CASSPPGSLGETQYF. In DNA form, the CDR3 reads TGTGCCAGCAGTCCCCCGGGGTCGCTAGGGGAGACCCAGTACTTC.

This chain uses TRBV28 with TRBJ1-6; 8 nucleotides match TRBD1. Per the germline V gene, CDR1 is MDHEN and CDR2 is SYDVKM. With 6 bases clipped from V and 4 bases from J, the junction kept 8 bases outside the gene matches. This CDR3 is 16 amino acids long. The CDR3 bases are TGTGCCAGCAGGATCGGGACAGGCCGATATAATTCACCCCTCCACTTT. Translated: CASRIGTGRYNSPLHF.

Here the CDR3 reads CASTSGLYNEQFF. CDR3 coding DNA: TGTGCCAGCACTAGCGGTCTTTACAATGAGCAGTTCTTC. The chain carries TRBV6-2 or TRBV6-3 and TRBJ2-1; the match to TRBD2 covers 7 bases. Germline-derived CDR1 and CDR2 are MNHEY and SVGEGT. The junction had 4 bases not matched to a gene; V was cut back by 7 bases and J by 4 bases. The CDR3 consists of 13 residues.

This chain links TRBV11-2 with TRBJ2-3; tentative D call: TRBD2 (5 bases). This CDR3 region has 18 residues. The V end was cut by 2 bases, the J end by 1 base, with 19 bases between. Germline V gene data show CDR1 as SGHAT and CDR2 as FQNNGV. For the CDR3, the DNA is TGTGCCAGCAGCTTAAACTCCCCAAGGGCGGGCGGCACAGATACGCAGTATTTT. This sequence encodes CASSLNSPRAGGTDTQYF.

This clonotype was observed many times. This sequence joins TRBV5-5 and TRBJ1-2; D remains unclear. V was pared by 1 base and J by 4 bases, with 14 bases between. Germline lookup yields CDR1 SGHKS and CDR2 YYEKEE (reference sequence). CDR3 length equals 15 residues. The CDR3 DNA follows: TGTGCCAGCAGCTTGTCGCCCACTCTTCGCTATGGCTACACCTTC. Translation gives CASSLSPTLRYGYTF.

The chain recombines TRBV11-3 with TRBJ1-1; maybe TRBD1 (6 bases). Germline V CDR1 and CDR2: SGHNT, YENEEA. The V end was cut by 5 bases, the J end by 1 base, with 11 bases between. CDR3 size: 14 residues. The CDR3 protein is CASSGPQGNTEAFF. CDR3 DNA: TGTGCCAGCAGCGGACCACAGGGGAACACTGAAGCTTTCTTT.

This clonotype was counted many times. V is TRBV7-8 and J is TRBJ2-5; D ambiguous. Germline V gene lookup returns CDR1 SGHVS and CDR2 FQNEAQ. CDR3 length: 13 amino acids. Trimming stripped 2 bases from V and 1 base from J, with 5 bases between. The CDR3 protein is CASSLRLQETQYF. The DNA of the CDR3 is TGTGCCAGCAGCTTAAGGCTCCAAGAGACCCAGTACTTC.

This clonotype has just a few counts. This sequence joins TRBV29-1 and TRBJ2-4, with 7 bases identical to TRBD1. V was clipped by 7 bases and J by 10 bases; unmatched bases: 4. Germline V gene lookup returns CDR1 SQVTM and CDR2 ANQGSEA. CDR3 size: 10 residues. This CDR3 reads CSGTGEIQYF. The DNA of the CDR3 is TGCAGCGGCACAGGGGAGATTCAGTACTTC.

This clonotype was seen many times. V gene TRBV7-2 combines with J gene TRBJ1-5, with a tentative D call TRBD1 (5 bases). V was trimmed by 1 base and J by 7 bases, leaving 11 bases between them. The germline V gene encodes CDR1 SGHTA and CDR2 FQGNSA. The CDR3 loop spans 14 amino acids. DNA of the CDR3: TGTGCCAGCAGCTTAGATGCAGGGTTGCAGCCCCAGCATTTT. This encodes CASSLDAGLQPQHF.